This is a list of T cell receptor beta chains from one sample in a study of Ad26.COV2.S vaccination and SARS-CoV-2 variants. TCRdb's copy holds only in-frame clones and misses some; the assay was immunoSEQ multiplex PCR. This sample has fewer than 400,000 clones; over 75% occur once, and the top ten carry 1.5% to 2%. Sequencing used peripheral blood, obtained in a trial of Ad26.COV2.S vaccine versus placebo. The receptor source for this set is a person aged 18-60 years who received the Ad26.COV2.S COVID-19 vaccine or a placebo. Both conserved end residues are part of each CDR3. D genes are given only for firm matches. Clone size, where shown, is once, few, many, or a class for clones that have expanded.

TRBJ2-7	-	-	TRBV5-4	TGTGCCAGCAGCTTAGGAGTATTTGGGAGCTCCTACGAGCAGTACTTC	CASSLGVFGSSYEQYF
TRBJ2-1	TRBD2	-	TRBV9	TGTGCCAGCAGCGTAACTAGCGGCCCCTCGGATGAGCAGTTCTTC	CASSVTSGPSDEQFF
TRBJ2-1	-	once	TRBV30	TGTGCCTGGAGTGCGGGCGATGAGCAGTTCTTC	CAWSAGDEQFF
TRBJ1-1	TRBD1	-	TRBV6-5	TGTGCCAGCAGGGAGACAGGGGGCGATTCGGCTTTCTTT	CASRETGGDSAFF
TRBJ1-2	TRBD1	-	TRBV9	TGTGCCAGCAGCGCTGGGACAGGGAGGAATAGCTATGGCTACACCTTC	CASSAGTGRNSYGYTF
TRBJ2-7	-	-	TRBV6-5	TGTGCCAGCAGTTACTCACGGAGCTCCTACGAGCAGTACTTC	CASSYSRSSYEQYF
TRBJ2-1	TRBD1	-	TRBV7-3	TGTGCCAGCAGCACACCATCCGGGACAGGCTCCTACAATGAGCAGTTCTTC	CASSTPSGTGSYNEQFF
TRBJ2-1	-	few	TRBV27	TGTGCCAGCAGTTTAACAGTTTCACGGGGCTATGAGCAGTTCTTC	CASSLTVSRGYEQFF
TRBJ1-6	-	-	TRBV10-3	TGTGCCACGGCTGAAATACCCAATTCACCCCTCCACTTT	CATAEIPNSPLHF
TRBJ2-7	TRBD2	-	TRBV28	TGTGCCAGCAGCATAGCGGGAGCCTACGAGCAGTACTTC	CASSIAGAYEQYF
TRBJ2-7	TRBD2	-	TRBV28	TGTGCCAGCAGGGGAGTAGCGGGGGCAGACTACGAGCAGTACTTC	CASRGVAGADYEQYF
TRBJ2-3	-	-	TRBV14	TGTGCCAGCAGCCAAGTGCCATTAGGGCGGCAAAACACAGATACGCAGTATTTT	CASSQVPLGRQNTDTQYF
TRBJ1-4	-	-	TRBV15	TGTGCCACCAGCAGAGATACCCGGGAGAAACTGTTTTTT	CATSRDTREKLFF
TRBJ2-3	-	-	TRBV20-1	TGCAGTGCTAGTTCCAGCCTTACAAGGGGCAGCACAGATACGCAGTATTTT	CSASSSLTRGSTDTQYF
TRBJ1-2	TRBD1	-	TRBV6-5	TGTGCCAGCAGTCGAACCGGGACAGGGCAGGACGGCTACACCTTC	CASSRTGTGQDGYTF
TRBJ1-4	-	-	TRBV19	TGTGCCAGTAGTCAGGGTGGTGAAAAACTGTTTTTT	CASSQGGEKLFF
TRBJ2-7	-	-	TRBV28	TGTGCCAGCGAAAATGTTCAGGTCCCCTACGAGCAGTACTTC	CASENVQVPYEQYF
TRBJ2-3	-	few	TRBV27	TGTGCCAGCAGTTTCCTACAGCCAGATACGCAGTATTTT	CASSFLQPDTQYF
TRBJ1-6	-	-	TRBV5-4	TGTGCCAGCAGCTTGTCCAGTCGGCCGAATTCACCCCTCCACTTT	CASSLSSRPNSPLHF
TRBJ2-1	TRBD2	-	TRBV6-6	TGTGCCAGCAGTCCCGGGACAGGGCGAGGGTTGCTACTAGCGGGAGGGCCCGGCGGGAATGAGCAGTTCTTC	CASSPGTGRGLLLAGGPGGNEQFF